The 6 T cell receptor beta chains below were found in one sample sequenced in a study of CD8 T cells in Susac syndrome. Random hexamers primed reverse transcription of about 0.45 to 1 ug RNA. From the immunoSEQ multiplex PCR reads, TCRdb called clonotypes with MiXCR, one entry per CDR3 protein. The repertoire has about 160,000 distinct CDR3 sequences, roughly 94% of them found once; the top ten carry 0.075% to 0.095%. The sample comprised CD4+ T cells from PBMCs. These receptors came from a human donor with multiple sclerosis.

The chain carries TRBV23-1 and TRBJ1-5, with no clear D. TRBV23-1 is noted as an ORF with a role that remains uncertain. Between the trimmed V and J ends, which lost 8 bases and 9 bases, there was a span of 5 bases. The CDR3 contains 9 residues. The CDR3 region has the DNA TGCGCCAGCTGGCGGCCCCAGCATTTT. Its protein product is CASWRPQHF.

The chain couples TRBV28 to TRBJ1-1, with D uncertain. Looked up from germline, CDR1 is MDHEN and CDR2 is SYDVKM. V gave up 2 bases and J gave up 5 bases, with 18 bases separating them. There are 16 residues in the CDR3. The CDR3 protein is CASSLGGPTPGTEAFF. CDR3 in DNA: TGTGCCAGCAGTTTAGGCGGGCCGACGCCCGGGACTGAAGCTTTCTTT.

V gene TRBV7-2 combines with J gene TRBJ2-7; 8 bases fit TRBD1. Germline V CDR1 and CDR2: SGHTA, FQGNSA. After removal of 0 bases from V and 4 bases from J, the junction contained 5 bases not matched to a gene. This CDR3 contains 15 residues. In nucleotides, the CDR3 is TGTGCCAGCAGCTTAGCCAGGGGGCTTAGGTACGAGCAGTACTTC. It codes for CASSLARGLRYEQYF. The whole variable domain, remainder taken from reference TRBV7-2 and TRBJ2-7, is GAGVSQSPSNKVTEKGKDVELRCDPISGHTALYWYRQSLGQGLEFLIYFQGNSAPDKSGLPSDRFSAERTGGSVSTLTIQRTQQEDSAVYLCASSLARGLRYEQYFGPGTRLTVT.

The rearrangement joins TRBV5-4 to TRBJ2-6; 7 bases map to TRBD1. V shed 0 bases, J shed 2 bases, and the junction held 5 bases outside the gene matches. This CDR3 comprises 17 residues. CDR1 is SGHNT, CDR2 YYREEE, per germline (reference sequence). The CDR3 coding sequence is TGTGCCAGCAGCTTGGCCGTACAGGGGACTGGGGCCAACGTCCTGACTTTC. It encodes CASSLAVQGTGANVLTF.

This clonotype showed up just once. CDR3 in amino acids: CASSLQGQGYGYTF. CDR3 nucleotides: TGCGCCAGCAGCTTACAGGGGCAGGGTTATGGCTACACCTTC. The genes are TRBV5-1 and TRBJ1-2, with TRBD1 matching 7 bases. Germline V gives CDR1 SGHRS, CDR2 YFSETQ. After removal of 2 bases from V and 5 bases from J, the junction contained 6 bases not matched to a gene. The CDR3 totals 14 residues.

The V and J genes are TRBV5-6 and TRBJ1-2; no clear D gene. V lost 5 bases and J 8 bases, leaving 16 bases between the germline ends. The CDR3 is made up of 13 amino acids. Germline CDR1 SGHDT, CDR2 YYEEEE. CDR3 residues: CASSSDFGRGYTF. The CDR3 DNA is TGTGCCAGCAGTTCGGACTTCGGACGGGGCTACACCTTC. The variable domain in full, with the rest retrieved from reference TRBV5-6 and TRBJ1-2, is DAGVTQSPTHLIKTRGQQVTLRCSPKSGHDTVSWYQQALGQGPQFIFQYYEEEERQRGNFPDRFSGHQFPNYSSELNVNALLLGDSALYLCASSSDFGRGYTFGSGTRLTVV.